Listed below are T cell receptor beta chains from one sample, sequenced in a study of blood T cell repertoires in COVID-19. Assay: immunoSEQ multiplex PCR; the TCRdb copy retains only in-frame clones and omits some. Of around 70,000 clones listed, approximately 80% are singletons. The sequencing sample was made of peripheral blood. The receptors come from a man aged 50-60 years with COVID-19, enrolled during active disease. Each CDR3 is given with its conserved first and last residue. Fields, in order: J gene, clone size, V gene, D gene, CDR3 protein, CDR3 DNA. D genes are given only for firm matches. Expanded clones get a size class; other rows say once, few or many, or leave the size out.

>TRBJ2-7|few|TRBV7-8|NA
CASSLETSWQYF
TGTGCCAGCAGCTTAGAGACAAGCTGGCAGTACTTC
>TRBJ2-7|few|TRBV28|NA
CASSGSGTGLPYEQYF
TGTGCCAGCAGTGGATCCGGGACCGGACTACCTTACGAGCAGTACTTC
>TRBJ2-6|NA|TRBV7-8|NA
CASSLSGTGANVLTF
TGTGCCAGCAGCTTATCAGGGACTGGGGCCAACGTCCTGACTTTC
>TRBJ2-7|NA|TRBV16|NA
CASSQSGRTVLYEQYF
TGTGCCAGCAGCCAATCGGGCAGGACAGTCCTTTACGAGCAGTACTTC
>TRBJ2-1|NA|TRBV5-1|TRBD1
CASSAGQGDNEQFF
TGCGCCAGCAGCGCCGGACAGGGAGACAATGAGCAGTTCTTC
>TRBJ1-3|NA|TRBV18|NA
CASSLAAGSSGNTIYF
TGTGCCAGCTCCCTAGCTGCCGGAAGCTCTGGAAACACCATATATTTT
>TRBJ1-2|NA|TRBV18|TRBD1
CASSRQGNGYTF
TGTGCCAGCTCACGACAGGGGAATGGCTACACCTTC
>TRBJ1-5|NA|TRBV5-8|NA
CASSSGFRNQPQHF
TGTGCCAGCAGCTCGGGGTTTCGCAATCAGCCCCAGCATTTT
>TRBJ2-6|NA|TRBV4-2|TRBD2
CASSQGTSNSGANVLTF
TGTGCCAGCAGCCAAGGGACTAGCAACTCTGGGGCCAACGTCCTGACTTTC
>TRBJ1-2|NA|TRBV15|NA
CATSGANYGYTF
TGTGCCACCTCGGGAGCAAACTATGGCTACACCTTC
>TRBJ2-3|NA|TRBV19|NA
CASSISGDLGSDTQYF
TGTGCCAGTAGTATCTCAGGGGACCTGGGTTCAGATACGCAGTATTTT
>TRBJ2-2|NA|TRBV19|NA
CASRVQGNTGELFF
TGTGCCAGTAGGGTACAGGGGAACACCGGGGAGCTGTTTTTT
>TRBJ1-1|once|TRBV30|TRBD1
CAWRNPGQLNTEAFF
TGTGCCTGGAGGAACCCGGGACAGTTGAACACTGAAGCTTTCTTT
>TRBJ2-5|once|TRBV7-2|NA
CASSLGRGSETQYF
TGTGCCAGCAGCTTAGGACGGGGGTCGGAGACCCAGTACTTC
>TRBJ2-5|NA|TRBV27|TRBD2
CASSHRLAGGGETQYF
TGTGCCAGCAGTCATCGACTAGCGGGAGGTGGGGAGACCCAGTACTTC
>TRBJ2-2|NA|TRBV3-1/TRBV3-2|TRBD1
CASRISGTGEIGELFF
TGTGCCAGCAGGATATCCGGGACAGGGGAGATCGGGGAGCTGTTTTTT
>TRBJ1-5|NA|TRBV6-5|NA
CASSWGQGRYWPQHF
TGTGCCAGCAGTTGGGGGCAGGGCAGATATTGGCCCCAGCATTTT
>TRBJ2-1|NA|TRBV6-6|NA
CASSARGGNLLVRTFF
TGTGCCAGCAGTGCAAGGGGGGGTAATCTCCTAGTTAGGACGTTCTTC
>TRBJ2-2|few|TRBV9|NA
CASSSLGGRTGELFF
TGTGCCAGCAGCTCTCTGGGGGGGCGCACCGGGGAGCTGTTTTTT
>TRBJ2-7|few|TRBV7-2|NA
CASSPQWGVSYEQYF
TGTGCCAGCAGCCCACAGTGGGGCGTATCCTACGAGCAGTACTTC
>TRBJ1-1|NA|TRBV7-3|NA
CASSLISLNTEAFF
TGTGCCAGCAGCTTAATATCCTTAAACACTGAAGCTTTCTTT
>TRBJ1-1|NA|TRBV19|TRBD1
CASIAGTGYAEAFF
TGTGCCAGTATCGCCGGGACAGGGTATGCTGAAGCTTTCTTT
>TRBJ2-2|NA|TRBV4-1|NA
CASSQRVSEGTGELFF
TGCGCCAGCAGCCAAAGAGTTAGCGAAGGCACCGGGGAGCTGTTTTTT
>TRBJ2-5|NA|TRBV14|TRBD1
CASSSPEGTAFKETQYF
TGTGCCAGCAGCTCTCCCGAAGGGACAGCATTTAAAGAGACCCAGTACTTC
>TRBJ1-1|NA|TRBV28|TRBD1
CASSLTGQGDTEAFF
TGTGCCAGCAGTTTGACCGGACAGGGTGACACTGAAGCTTTCTTT
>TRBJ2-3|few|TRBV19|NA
CASRRGRDTQYF
TGTGCCAGTCGTCGAGGCCGTGATACGCAGTATTTT
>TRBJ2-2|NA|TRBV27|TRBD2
CASSSPRLAGGTGTGELFF
TGTGCCAGCAGTTCCCCGCGACTAGCGGGAGGGACGGGCACCGGGGAGCTGTTTTTT
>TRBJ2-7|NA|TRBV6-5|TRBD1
CASSDGGQGIGEQYF
TGTGCCAGCAGCGACGGGGGACAGGGGATAGGGGAGCAGTACTTC
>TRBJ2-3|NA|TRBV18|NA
CASSPTVGTDTQYF
TGTGCCAGCTCACCAACGGTTGGCACAGATACGCAGTATTTT
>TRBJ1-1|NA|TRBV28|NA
CASSLPSQTENTEAFF
TGTGCCAGCAGTTTACCCTCGCAGACAGAGAACACTGAAGCTTTCTTT